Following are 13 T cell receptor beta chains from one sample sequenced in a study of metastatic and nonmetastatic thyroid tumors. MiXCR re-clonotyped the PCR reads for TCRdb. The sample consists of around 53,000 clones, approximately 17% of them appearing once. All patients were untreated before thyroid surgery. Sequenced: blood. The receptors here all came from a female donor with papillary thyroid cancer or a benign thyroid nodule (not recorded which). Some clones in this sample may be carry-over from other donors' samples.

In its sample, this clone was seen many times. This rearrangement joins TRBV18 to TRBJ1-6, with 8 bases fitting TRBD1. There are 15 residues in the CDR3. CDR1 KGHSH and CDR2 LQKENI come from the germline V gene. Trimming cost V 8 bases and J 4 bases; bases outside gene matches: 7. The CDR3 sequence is CASNDRGSYNSPLHF. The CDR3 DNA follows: TGTGCCAGCAACGACAGGGGTTCGTATAATTCACCCCTCCACTTT.

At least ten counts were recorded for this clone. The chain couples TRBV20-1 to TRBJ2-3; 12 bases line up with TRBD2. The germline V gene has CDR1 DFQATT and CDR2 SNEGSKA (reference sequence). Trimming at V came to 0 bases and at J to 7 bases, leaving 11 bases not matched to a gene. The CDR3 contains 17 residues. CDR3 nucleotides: TGCAGTGCTAGAGATTGGAGACTAGCGGGAGAAGGATATACGCAGTATTTT. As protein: CSARDWRLAGEGYTQYF.

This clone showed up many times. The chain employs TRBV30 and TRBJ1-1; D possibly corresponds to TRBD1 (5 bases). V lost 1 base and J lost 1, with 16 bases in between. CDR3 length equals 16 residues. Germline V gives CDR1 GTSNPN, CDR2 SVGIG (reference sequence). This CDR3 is CAWSGRGWNRNTEAFF. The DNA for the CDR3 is TGTGCCTGGAGTGGGAGGGGATGGAACCGGAACACTGAAGCTTTCTTT.

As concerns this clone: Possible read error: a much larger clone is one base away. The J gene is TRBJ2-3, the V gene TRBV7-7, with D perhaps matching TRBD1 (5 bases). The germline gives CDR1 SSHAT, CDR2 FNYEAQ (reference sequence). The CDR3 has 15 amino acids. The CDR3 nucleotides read TGTGCTAGCAGCAAAGACACCCGATTGACAGATACGCGGTATTTT. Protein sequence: CASSKDTRLTDTRYF.

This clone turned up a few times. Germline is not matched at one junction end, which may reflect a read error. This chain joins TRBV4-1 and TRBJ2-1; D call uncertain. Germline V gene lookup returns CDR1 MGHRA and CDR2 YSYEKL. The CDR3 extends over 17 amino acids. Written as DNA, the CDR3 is TGCGCCAGCAGCCTCTCTCTTGGCAGGTCCTCCTATAATGAGCAGTTCTTC. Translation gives CASSLSLGRSSYNEQFF.

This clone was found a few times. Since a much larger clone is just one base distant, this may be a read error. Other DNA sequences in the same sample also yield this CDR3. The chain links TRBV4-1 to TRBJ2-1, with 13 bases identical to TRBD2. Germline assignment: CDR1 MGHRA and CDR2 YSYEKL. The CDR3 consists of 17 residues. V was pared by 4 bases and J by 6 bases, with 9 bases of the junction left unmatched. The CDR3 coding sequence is TGCGCCAGCAGCCGGGCCCCTGGGACTAGCGGGACCAATGAGCAGTTCTTC. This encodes CASSRAPGTSGTNEQFF.

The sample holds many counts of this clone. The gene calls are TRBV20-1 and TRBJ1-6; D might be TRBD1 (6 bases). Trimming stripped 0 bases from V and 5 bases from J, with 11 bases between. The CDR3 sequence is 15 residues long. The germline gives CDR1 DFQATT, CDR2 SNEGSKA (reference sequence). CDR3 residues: CSARDGRGHNSPLHF. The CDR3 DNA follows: TGCAGTGCTAGAGATGGACGGGGGCATAATTCACCCCTCCACTTT.

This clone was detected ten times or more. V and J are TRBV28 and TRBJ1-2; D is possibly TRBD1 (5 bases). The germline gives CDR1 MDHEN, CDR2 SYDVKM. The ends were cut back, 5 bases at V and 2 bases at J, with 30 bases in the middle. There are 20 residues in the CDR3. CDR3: CASSHRLWGRRAMGNYGYTF. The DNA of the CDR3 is TGTGCCAGCAGTCACCGATTGTGGGGCCGGAGAGCTATGGGGAACTATGGCTACACCTTC.

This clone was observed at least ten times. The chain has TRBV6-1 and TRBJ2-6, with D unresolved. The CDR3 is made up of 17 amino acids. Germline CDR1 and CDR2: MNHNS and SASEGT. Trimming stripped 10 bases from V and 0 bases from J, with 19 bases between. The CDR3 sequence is CAILPFPGSSGANVLTF. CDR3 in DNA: TGTGCCATCCTACCCTTTCCCGGATCCTCTGGGGCCAACGTCCTGACTTTC.

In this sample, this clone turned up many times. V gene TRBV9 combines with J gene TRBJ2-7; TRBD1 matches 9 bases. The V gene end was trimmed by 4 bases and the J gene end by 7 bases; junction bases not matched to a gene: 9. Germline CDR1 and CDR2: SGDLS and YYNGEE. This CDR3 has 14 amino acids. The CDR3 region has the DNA TGTGCCAGCAGCATAGGACAGGGGCTTGAGGAGCAGTACTTC. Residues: CASSIGQGLEEQYF.

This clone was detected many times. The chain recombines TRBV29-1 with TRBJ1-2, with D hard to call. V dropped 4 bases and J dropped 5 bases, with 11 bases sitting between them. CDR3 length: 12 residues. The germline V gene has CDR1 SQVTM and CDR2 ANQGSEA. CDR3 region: CSVVLSGYGYTF. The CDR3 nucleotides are TGCAGCGTTGTACTCTCCGGTTATGGCTACACCTTC.

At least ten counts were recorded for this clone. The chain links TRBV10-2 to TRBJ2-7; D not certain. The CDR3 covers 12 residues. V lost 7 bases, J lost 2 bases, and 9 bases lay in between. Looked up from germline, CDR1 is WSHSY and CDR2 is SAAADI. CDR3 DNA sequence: TGCGCCAGCACCGAGATTCCCTACGAGCAGTACTTC. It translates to CASTEIPYEQYF.

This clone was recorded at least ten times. The CDR3 region is CASTHARTGFTEAFF. CDR3 nucleotide sequence: TGTGCCAGCACCCATGCGCGGACAGGGTTTACTGAAGCTTTCTTT. The chain has TRBV11-2 and TRBJ1-1; TRBD1 matches 8 bases. V shed 7 bases, J shed 5 bases, and the junction held 12 bases outside the gene matches. The V gene's germline CDR1 is SGHAT and CDR2 FQNNGV. CDR3 length equals 15 residues.